This TCR beta chain appears in the sequencing data of a study of blood T cell repertoires in COVID-19. Across the study: Some COVID-19 samples were acute and others convalescent; all came from the United States, Italy and Spain.

Deletions cut 3 bases from V and 0 bases from J, with 5 bases between. The CDR3 spans 13 residues. CDR1 and CDR2 (germline): SGHKS, YYEKEE (reference sequence). Here immunoSEQ multiplex PCR was the method, and the copy in TCRdb shows in-frame clones only, minus some. In the table there are tens of thousands of clones, around 90% of which are singletons. The chain joins TRBV5-5 to TRBJ2-3, with unresolved D. Sequenced: peripheral blood. The TCR originated in a male donor with acute or convalescent COVID-19. CDR3 bases: TGTGCCAGCAGCTCCCCTAGCACAGATACGCAGTATTTT. Its protein is CASSSPSTDTQYF.